The clone carrying this T cell receptor (beta chain) was recorded once. In the study's own analysis: For nucleated cells, counts were estimated from reference gene primer amplification. TCRdb's copy holds only in-frame clones and misses some; the assay was immunoSEQ multiplex PCR. Clone size and the V and J calls come from that table; the DNA yielded D and trimming. Of 150,000 to 200,000 clones detected, 85% to 90% appear once; the ten largest clones hold around 0.88%. Germline assignment: CDR1 SGHAT and CDR2 FQNNGV. This CDR3 comprises 12 residues. Deletions cut 7 bases from V and 1 base from J, with 4 bases between. The sample comes from a study of blood T cell repertoires in COVID-19. On the study more broadly: The United States, Italy and Spain provided the acute and convalescent COVID-19 samples. In each case, the material was cDNA or gDNA derived from T cells, B-cell-depleted T cells, or PBMCs.

The sequence came from a woman aged 18-29 years who had recovered from COVID-19. Source material: peripheral blood. The chain joins TRBV11-2 to TRBJ2-2; D call uncertain. CDR3 DNA: TGTGCCAGCACCGGGAACACCGGGGAGCTGTTTTTT. It specifies CASTGNTGELFF.